One and the same sample provided the 25 T cell receptor beta chains below, sequenced in a study of T cells in Graves' hyperthyroidism and ophthalmopathy. Researchers took RNA transcripts and amplified the TCR beta CDR3 regions from them. HTBI primers were the set used in a first-round RT-PCR of the TCR CDR3. Each CDR3 protein gets one entry after TCRdb re-called the multiplex PCR reads with MiXCR. This repertoire shows some 460,000 distinct CDR3 sequences, 15% to 19% found once; its top ten account for about 14%. The sequencing input was blood. Source of these receptors: a woman younger than 30 with Graves' hyperthyroidism.

The chain uses TRBV6-2 or TRBV6-3 and TRBJ2-2, with D perhaps being TRBD1 or TRBD2 (5 bases each). This CDR3 comprises 14 residues. Germline V gene data show CDR1 as MNHEY and CDR2 as SVGEGT. V was cut by 5 bases and J by 6 bases, with 13 bases left in between. The CDR3 DNA reads TGTGCCAGCAGTACTACTCAGGGACCCGGGGAGCTGTTTTTT. It is translated as CASSTTQGPGELFF.

This clonotype has a count of ten or more. The chain employs TRBV28 and TRBJ2-3, with D possibly matching TRBD1 (6 bases). The CDR3 loop spans 18 amino acids. Germline-derived CDR1 and CDR2 are MDHEN and SYDVKM. Trimming shortened V by 6 bases and J by 3 bases, and 25 bases separated the two germline ends. The CDR3 region has the DNA TGTGCCAGCAGCCTACCACAGGGCTTGGGCGAGCATACAGATACGCAGTATTTT. Its protein is CASSLPQGLGEHTDTQYF.

This clonotype was seen repeatedly, ten times or more. The rearrangement joins TRBV20-1 to TRBJ2-1; TRBD2 agrees at 14 bases. Trimming took 5 bases from V and 10 from J; bases not matched to a gene: 7. Germline-derived CDR1 and CDR2 are DFQATT and SNEGSKA (reference sequence). The CDR3 sequence is 14 residues long. CDR3 region: CSALHRLAGGEQFF. CDR3 bases: TGCAGTGCTCTCCACCGACTAGCGGGAGGGGAGCAGTTCTTC.

J is TRBJ2-3 and V is TRBV5-4; D possibly uses TRBD1 or TRBD2 (5 bases each). Trimming removed 1 base from V and 0 bases from J, with 15 bases in between. Germline V gene sequence: CDR1 SGHNT, CDR2 YYREEE (reference sequence). This CDR3 region has 17 residues. The CDR3 here is CASSLNGAAQSTDTQYF. In DNA form, the CDR3 reads TGTGCCAGCAGCTTGAACGGGGCCGCCCAGAGCACAGATACGCAGTATTTT.

This clonotype was seen a handful of times. The genes are TRBV5-4 and TRBJ1-4; D is possibly TRBD1 (6 bases). The V gene's germline CDR1 is SGHNT and CDR2 YYREEE (reference sequence). With 9 bases removed from V and 2 bases from J, the gap between germline ends came to 11 bases. This CDR3 contains 13 residues. CDR3 sequence reads: CATGGGTNEKLFF. Written as DNA, the CDR3 is TGTGCCACGGGCGGGGGCACTAATGAAAAACTGTTTTTT. Supplemented by reference TRBV5-4 and TRBJ1-4, the full variable domain reads ETGVTQSPTHLIKTRGQQVTLRCSSQSGHNTVSWYQQALGQGPQFIFQYYREEENGRGNFPPRFSGLQFPNYSSELNVNALELDDSALYLCATGGGTNEKLFFGSGTQLSVL.

This clonotype was observed many times. The chain joins TRBV10-3 to TRBJ2-7; 9 bases match TRBD1. Germline trimming cut 2 bases from V and 3 bases from J; bases unmatched to any gene: 8. Germline V gene sequence: CDR1 ENHRY, CDR2 SYGVKD. The CDR3 totals 16 residues. In DNA, the CDR3 is TGTGCCATCAGTGAGGGGCGTCGGACAGGGGTCTACGAGCAGTACTTC. This sequence encodes CAISEGRRTGVYEQYF.

This clonotype has at least ten counts. V usage is TRBV19 and J usage is TRBJ1-5; D is unresolved. Germline CDR1 reads LNHDA; CDR2 reads SQIVND (reference sequence). This CDR3 has 15 residues. Trimming pared 6 bases from V and 0 bases from J, leaving 12 bases between. In DNA, the CDR3 is TGTGCCAGTAGATGGGGATTAAATAGCAATCAGCCCCAGCATTTT. Its protein product is CASRWGLNSNQPQHF.

This chain joins TRBV7-9 and TRBJ2-5; D not resolved. The CDR3 covers 14 residues. CDR1 and CDR2 from the germline V gene are SEHNR and FQNEAQ (reference sequence). The germline V and J ends were trimmed by 5 bases and 3 bases, with 13 bases remaining between them. The CDR3 DNA follows: TGTGCCAGCAGCCTACATAGGCAGAAAGAGACCCAGTACTTC. This codes for CASSLHRQKETQYF.

This clonotype was detected ten times or more. V and J are TRBV7-2 and TRBJ1-4, with 10 bases fitting TRBD1. The germline gives CDR1 SGHTA, CDR2 FQGNSA. V lost 2 bases and J lost 8; bases outside the gene matches: 5. The CDR3 extends over 15 amino acids. For the CDR3, the DNA is TGTGCCAGCAGCTTACGGGGACAGGGGCGGGAAAAACTGTTTTTT. As protein: CASSLRGQGREKLFF.

Details on this clonotype: A clone one base away is much larger, so this may be a read error. The chain's CDR3 is CASSPRGTASGSTEAFF. The CDR3 DNA reads as TGTGCCAGCAGCCCCAGGGGGACAGCGAGCGGAAGCACTGAAGCTTTCTTT. The V and J genes are TRBV11-1 and TRBJ1-1; 7 nucleotides align to TRBD1. The V gene end was trimmed by 5 bases and the J gene end by 4 bases; junction bases not matched to a gene: 16. This CDR3 contains 17 residues. Germline V gene lookup returns CDR1 SGHAT and CDR2 FQDESV (reference sequence). Full variable domain (remainder filled in from reference TRBV11-1 and TRBJ1-1): EAEVAQSPRYKITEKSQAVAFWCDPISGHATLYWYRQILGQGPELLVQFQDESVVDDSQLPKDRFSAERLKGVDSTLKIQPAELGDSAMYLCASSPRGTASGSTEAFFGQGTRLTVV.

Here the CDR3 DNA reads TGTGCCAGCAGTTACACCATAGGGACAGGTCGAAATTCACCCCTCCACTTT. Amino acid sequence: CASSYTIGTGRNSPLHF. V usage is TRBV6-6 and J usage is TRBJ1-6; 8 bases are a match to TRBD1. Trimming removed 2 bases from V and 7 bases from J; junction bases left unmatched: 10. The CDR3 extends over 17 amino acids. The germline V gene has CDR1 MNHNY and CDR2 SVGAGI (reference sequence).

The chain has TRBV3-1 and TRBJ2-7; D unclear. The CDR3 totals 13 residues. Germline CDR1 is LGHDT and CDR2 is YNNKEL (reference sequence). Trimming pared 1 base from V and 4 bases from J, leaving 8 bases between. The CDR3 region has the DNA TGTGCCAGCAGCCAAGGGTTAATTTACGAGCAGTACTTC. It specifies CASSQGLIYEQYF.

This clonotype was seen at least ten times. V and J are TRBV11-2 and TRBJ2-1; 8 bases are shared with TRBD2. The V gene end was trimmed by 6 bases and the J gene end by 1 base; junction bases not matched to a gene: 20. The CDR3 totals 20 residues. Germline CDR1 is SGHAT and CDR2 is FQNNGV. The CDR3 coding sequence is TGTGCCAGCAGTTTCCCACCGATCCGGCGGGAGGAGGTATCCTACAATGAGCAGTTCTTC. It is translated as CASSFPPIRREEVSYNEQFF.

There are many counts of this clonotype. The genes are TRBV3-1 and TRBJ1-2; tentative D call: TRBD1 (5 bases). Germline lookup yields CDR1 LGHDT and CDR2 YNNKEL (reference sequence). V lost 3 bases, J lost 4 bases, and 15 bases lay in between. The CDR3 has 15 residues. CDR3 in DNA: TGTGCCAGCAGCCACCCTGAGGGGATATTCTATGGCTACACCTTC. Amino acid sequence: CASSHPEGIFYGYTF.

This clonotype was recorded at least ten times. V is TRBV5-1 and J is TRBJ1-2; weak D call: TRBD1 (6 bases). The CDR3 runs to 15 residues. Trimming took 1 base from V and 1 from J, leaving 11 bases between them. Germline CDR1 and CDR2: SGHRS and YFSETQ. CDR3 amino acids: CASSLNRADNYGYTF. In DNA, the CDR3 is TGCGCCAGCAGCTTGAACAGGGCGGATAACTATGGCTACACCTTC.

This clonotype was counted ten times or more. This chain links TRBV7-9 with TRBJ1-1; tentative D call: TRBD1 (6 bases). Trimming stripped 4 bases from V and 5 bases from J, with 17 bases between. CDR3 length equals 15 residues. Germline CDR1 reads SEHNR; CDR2 reads FQNEAQ (reference sequence). CDR3 nucleotides: TGTGCCAGCAGCTCGGGGGCCGGGCCAGGGACTGAAGCTTTCTTT. The encoded protein is CASSSGAGPGTEAFF.

On this clonotype: A much bigger clone sits one base away, suggesting this may be a read error. J is TRBJ1-1 and V is TRBV27, with D unresolved. Germline V lookup: CDR1 MNHEY, CDR2 SMNVEV (reference sequence). This CDR3 is 14 amino acids long. Between the trimmed V and J ends, which lost 2 bases and 3 bases, there was a span of 10 bases. The CDR3 is CASSLTIGYTEAFF. The CDR3 nucleotides read TGTGCCAGCAGTTTAACGATCGGGTACACTGAAGCTTTCTTT.

This clonotype was recorded a few times. The CDR3 DNA follows: TGTGCCAGCAGTGAGCTGGGGGACCGCTCTGGAAACACCATATATTTT. It specifies CASSELGDRSGNTIYF. The V gene is TRBV6-1, the J gene TRBJ1-3, with D perhaps matching TRBD1 (5 bases). The CDR3 totals 16 residues. The V gene's germline CDR1 is MNHNS and CDR2 SASEGT. V shed 3 bases and J shed 0 bases, with 12 bases lying between them.

This clonotype showed up many times. The chain recombines TRBV11-2 with TRBJ2-1; no clear D gene. From germline, CDR1 is SGHAT and CDR2 FQNNGV. The germline V and J ends were trimmed by 4 bases and 10 bases, with 14 bases remaining between them. The CDR3 covers 13 residues. CDR3 coding DNA: TGTGCCAGCAGCTATCCAGGTGTGGGCGAGCAGTTCTTC. Amino acid sequence: CASSYPGVGEQFF.

This clonotype was counted a few times. The V and J genes are TRBV28 and TRBJ2-2; D remains unclear. V lost 5 bases and J 4 bases, leaving 14 bases between the germline ends. The CDR3 has 15 amino acids. Germline assignment: CDR1 MDHEN and CDR2 SYDVKM. The CDR3 spells CASSPILEPTGELFF. The CDR3 DNA reads TGTGCCAGCAGTCCCATACTGGAACCCACCGGGGAGCTGTTTTTT.

CDR3 loop: CATSRDLREGYEQFF. CDR3 DNA sequence: TGTGCCACCAGCAGAGATTTGCGGGAGGGCTATGAGCAGTTCTTC. J is TRBJ2-1 and V is TRBV15; 9 positions agree with TRBD2. Looked up from germline, CDR1 is LNHNV and CDR2 is YYDKDF (reference sequence). With 0 bases clipped from V and 8 bases from J, the junction kept 5 bases outside the gene matches. The CDR3 runs to 15 residues.

This clonotype came up a few times. The V and J genes are TRBV28 and TRBJ2-2; the D is unclear. The CDR3 totals 14 residues. Germline V CDR1 and CDR2: MDHEN, SYDVKM. V was pared by 3 bases and J by 10 bases, with 15 bases between. CDR3: CASSLTGDSMELFF. CDR3 sequence (DNA): TGTGCCAGCAGTTTGACTGGGGATTCCATGGAGCTGTTTTTT.

This clonotype was observed at least ten times. The chain recombines TRBV28 with TRBJ2-7, with 9 bases fitting TRBD2. This CDR3 comprises 22 residues. Germline CDR1 and CDR2: MDHEN and SYDVKM. Trimming cost V 1 base and J 3 bases; bases outside gene matches: 25. The CDR3 sequence: CASSLFGRLGLAGPEAIYEQYF. CDR3 coding DNA: TGTGCCAGCAGTTTATTCGGCCGCCTAGGGCTAGCGGGACCCGAAGCGATCTACGAGCAGTACTTC.

This clonotype showed up many times. V usage is TRBV20-1 and J usage is TRBJ2-3, with a possible D match to TRBD2 (7 bases). Germline V gene data show CDR1 as DFQATT and CDR2 as SNEGSKA (reference sequence). There are 14 residues in the CDR3. The CDR3 reads CRADRGAGTDTQYF. The CDR3 DNA follows: TGCAGGGCTGACCGGGGGGCGGGCACAGATACGCAGTATTTT.

This clonotype occurred once. The chain uses TRBV19 and TRBJ2-7, with TRBD2 as a possible D gene (5 bases). V was shortened by 8 bases and J by 0 bases, with 14 bases between the two germline ends. This CDR3 is built from 14 residues. From germline, CDR1 is LNHDA and CDR2 SQIVND (reference sequence). The CDR3 reads CASGVEGSSYEQYF. The CDR3, as DNA: TGTGCCAGTGGGGTAGAGGGCAGCTCCTACGAGCAGTACTTC. Based on the CDR3 plus reference TRBV19 and TRBJ2-7, the full variable domain is DGGITQSPKYLFRKEGQNVTLSCEQNLNHDAMYWYRQDPGQGLRLIYYSQIVNDFQKGDIAEGYSVSREKKESFPLTVTSAQKNPTAFYLCASGVEGSSYEQYFGPGTRLTVT.